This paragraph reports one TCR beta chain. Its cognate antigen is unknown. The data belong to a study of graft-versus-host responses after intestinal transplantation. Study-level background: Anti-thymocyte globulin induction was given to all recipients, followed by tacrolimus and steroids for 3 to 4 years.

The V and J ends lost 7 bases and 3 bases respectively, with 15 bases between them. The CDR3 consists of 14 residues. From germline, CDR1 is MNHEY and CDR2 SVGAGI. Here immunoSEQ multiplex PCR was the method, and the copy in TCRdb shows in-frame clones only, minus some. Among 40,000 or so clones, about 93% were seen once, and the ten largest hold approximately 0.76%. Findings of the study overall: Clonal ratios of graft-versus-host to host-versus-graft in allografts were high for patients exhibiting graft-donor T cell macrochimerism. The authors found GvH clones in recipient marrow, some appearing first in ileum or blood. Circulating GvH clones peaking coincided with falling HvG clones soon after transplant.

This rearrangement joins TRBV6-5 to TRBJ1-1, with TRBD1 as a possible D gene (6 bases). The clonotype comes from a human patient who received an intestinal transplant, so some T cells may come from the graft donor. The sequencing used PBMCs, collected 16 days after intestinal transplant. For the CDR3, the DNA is TGTGCCAGCACCCCGGCCCAGGGGTACACTGAAGCTTTCTTT. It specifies CASTPAQGYTEAFF.